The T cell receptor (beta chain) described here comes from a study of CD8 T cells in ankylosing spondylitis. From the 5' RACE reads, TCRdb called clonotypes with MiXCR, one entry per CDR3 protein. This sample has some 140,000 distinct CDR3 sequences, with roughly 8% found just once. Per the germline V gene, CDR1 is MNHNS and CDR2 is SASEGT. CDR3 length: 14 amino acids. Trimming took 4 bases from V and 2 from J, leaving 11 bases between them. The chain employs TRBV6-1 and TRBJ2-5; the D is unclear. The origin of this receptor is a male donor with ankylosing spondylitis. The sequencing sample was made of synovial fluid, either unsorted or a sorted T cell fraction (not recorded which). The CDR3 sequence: CASSGWAAQETQYF. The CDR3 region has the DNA TGTGCCAGCAGTGGATGGGCAGCACAAGAGACCCAGTACTTC.